One sample yielded the 5 T cell receptor beta chains listed below, sequenced in a study of blood T cell repertoires in COVID-19. The method was immunoSEQ multiplex PCR; TCRdb's version includes in-frame clones alone and lacks a portion of them. The sample holds roughly 500,000 clones, approximately 85% seen once. The sequencing sample was made of peripheral blood. The source is a human donor in a cohort sampled during active COVID-19.

This chain connects TRBV7-9 to TRBJ2-1, with 10 bases fitting TRBD2. The germline gives CDR1 SEHNR, CDR2 FQNEAQ (reference sequence). The CDR3 runs 16 residues. With V trimmed by 4 bases and J by 10 bases, 13 bases remained unmatched. CDR3 sequence (DNA): TGTGCCAGCAGCTCCTATCTAGCGGGAGTACTCAGCGAGCAGTTCTTC. This gives the protein CASSSYLAGVLSEQFF. The full variable domain, with the rest looked up from reference TRBV7-9 and TRBJ2-1, is DTGVSQNPRHKITKRGQNVTFRCDPISEHNRLYWYRQTLGQGPEFLTYFQNEAQLEKSRLLSDRFSAERPKGSFSTLEIQRTEQGDSAMYLCASSSYLAGVLSEQFFGPGTRLTVL.

V and J are TRBV4-1 and TRBJ2-2; tentative D call: TRBD1 (5 bases). CDR3 length: 16 residues. V lost 0 bases and J 0 bases, leaving 8 bases between the germline ends. The V gene's germline CDR1 is MGHRA and CDR2 YSYEKL. CDR3 loop: CASSQEGQPNTGELFF. The DNA for the CDR3 is TGCGCCAGCAGCCAAGAGGGGCAGCCGAACACCGGGGAGCTGTTTTTT.

This chain joins TRBV18 and TRBJ1-4; unclear D gene. CDR1 is KGHSH, CDR2 LQKENI, per germline. CDR3 length: 12 residues. V lost 5 bases and J 7 bases, leaving 8 bases between the germline ends. In nucleotides, the CDR3 is TGTGCCAGCTCAACAAGTATTGAAAAACTGTTTTTT. It is translated as CASSTSIEKLFF. Full variable domain (missing parts from reference TRBV18 and TRBJ1-4): NAGVMQNPRHLVRRRGQEARLRCSPMKGHSHVYWYRQLPEEGLKFMVYLQKENIIDESGMPKERFSAEFPKEGPSILRIQQVVRGDSAAYFCASSTSIEKLFFGSGTQLSVL.

V usage is TRBV10-3 and J usage is TRBJ2-3; 9 bases agree with TRBD2. Germline CDR1 and CDR2: ENHRY and SYGVKD. Trimming cost V 2 bases and J 5 bases; bases outside gene matches: 8. The CDR3 spans 16 residues. CDR3 sequence reads: CAISEPSGTNLDTQYF. The CDR3 DNA is TGTGCCATCAGTGAGCCTAGCGGGACAAATTTAGATACGCAGTATTTT.

The J gene is TRBJ1-5, the V gene TRBV6-4; D uncertain. Germline values: CDR1 MRHNA, CDR2 SNTAGT. The germline V and J ends were trimmed by 2 bases and 13 bases, with 12 bases remaining between them. The CDR3 loop spans 12 amino acids. The CDR3 DNA reads TGTGCCAGCAGTGACCCCCCTGGCCCACAGCATTTT. Its translation: CASSDPPGPQHF.